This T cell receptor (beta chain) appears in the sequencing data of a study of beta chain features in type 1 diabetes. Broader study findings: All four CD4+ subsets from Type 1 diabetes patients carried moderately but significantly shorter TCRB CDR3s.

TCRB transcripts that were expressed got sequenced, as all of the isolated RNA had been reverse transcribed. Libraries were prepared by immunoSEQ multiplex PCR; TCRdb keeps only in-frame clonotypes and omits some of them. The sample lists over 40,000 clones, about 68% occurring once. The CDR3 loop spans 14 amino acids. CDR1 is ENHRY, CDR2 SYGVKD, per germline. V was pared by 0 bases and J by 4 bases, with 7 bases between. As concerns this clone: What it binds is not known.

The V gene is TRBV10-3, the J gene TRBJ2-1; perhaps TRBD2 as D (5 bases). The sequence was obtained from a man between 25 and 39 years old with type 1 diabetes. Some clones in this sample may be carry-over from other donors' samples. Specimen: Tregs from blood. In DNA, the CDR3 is TGTGCCATCAGTGAGTCTGGGAGATACAATGAGCAGTTCTTC. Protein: CAISESGRYNEQFF.